The 17 T cell receptor beta chains below all came from one sample that was sequenced in a study of blood T cell repertoires in COVID-19. Here immunoSEQ multiplex PCR was the method, and the copy in TCRdb shows in-frame clones only, minus some. Of 100,000 or so clones listed, 84% are singletons. Sequencing input: peripheral blood. The receptors shown here come from an older man with active or convalescent COVID-19.

The rearrangement joins TRBV7-2 to TRBJ1-2; 7 bases line up with TRBD1. The germline CDR1 and CDR2 sequences are SGHTA and FQGNSA. The V and J ends lost 2 bases and 3 bases, in that order; junction bases with no gene match: 6. CDR3 length: 15 residues. The CDR3 nucleotides are TGTGCCAGCAGCTTACAAAACAGGGGTGACTATGGCTACACCTTC. Its protein is CASSLQNRGDYGYTF. The whole variable domain, remainder taken from reference TRBV7-2 and TRBJ1-2, is GAGVSQSPSNKVTEKGKDVELRCDPISGHTALYWYRQSLGQGLEFLIYFQGNSAPDKSGLPSDRFSAERTGGSVSTLTIQRTQQEDSAVYLCASSLQNRGDYGYTFGSGTRLTVV.

The rearrangement links TRBV7-3 to TRBJ2-3; D possibly corresponds to TRBD2 (6 bases). With 4 bases removed from V and 0 bases from J, the gap between germline ends came to 11 bases. CDR1 is SGHTA and CDR2 is FQGTGA in the germline V gene. The CDR3 loop spans 15 amino acids. CDR3 nucleotides: TGTGCCAGCAGCTCTAGCGCCCGTAGCACAGATACGCAGTATTTT. The encoded protein is CASSSSARSTDTQYF.

The rearrangement joins TRBV7-9 to TRBJ2-7; D possibly corresponds to TRBD1 (6 bases). The CDR3 extends over 12 amino acids. Trimming removed 5 bases at V and 6 bases at J, with 11 bases between. The V gene's germline CDR1 is SEHNR and CDR2 FQNEAQ (reference sequence). The chain's CDR3 is CASSQGRIEQYF. The CDR3, as DNA: TGTGCCAGCAGCCAGGGGCGGATCGAGCAGTACTTC.

The V call is TRBV23-1, the J call TRBJ2-3; D possibly corresponds to TRBD1 (6 bases). TRBV23-1 counts as an open reading frame of uncertain function. The CDR3 extends over 13 amino acids. Trimming shortened V by 5 bases and J by 4 bases, and 10 bases separated the two germline ends. The CDR3 DNA reads TGCGCCAGCAGTAGCCAGGGGCCAGATACGCAGTATTTT. Protein sequence: CASSSQGPDTQYF.

As to this clone: The sample holds other DNA sequences that translate to the same CDR3. The CDR3: CASSLEGVGNQPQHF. The CDR3 coding sequence is TGCGCCAGCAGCTTGGAGGGGGTGGGCAATCAGCCCCAGCATTTT. The chain carries TRBV5-1 and TRBJ1-5; perhaps TRBD1 as D (6 bases). V was trimmed by 0 bases and J by 2 bases, leaving 9 bases between them. The germline gives CDR1 SGHRS, CDR2 YFSETQ. The CDR3 totals 15 residues.

The genes are TRBV6-6 and TRBJ1-5, with TRBD1 identical over 7 bases. V gave up 2 bases and J gave up 3 bases; unmatched junction bases: 4. This CDR3 spans 15 amino acids. The V gene's germline CDR1 is MNHNY and CDR2 SVGAGI (reference sequence). CDR3 loop: CASSYGQVPNQPQHF. In DNA, the CDR3 is TGTGCCAGCAGTTACGGACAGGTCCCCAATCAGCCCCAGCATTTT.

The genes are TRBV11-2 and TRBJ2-5, with TRBD2 identical over 14 bases. The CDR3 covers 15 residues. V gave up 5 bases and J gave up 5 bases; unmatched junction bases: 4. Germline V gene data show CDR1 as SGHAT and CDR2 as FQNNGV. The CDR3 reads CASSTTSGGGETQYF. In DNA form, the CDR3 reads TGTGCCAGCAGCACGACTAGCGGGGGGGGCGAGACCCAGTACTTC. Using reference TRBV11-2 and TRBJ2-5 for the parts outside the CDR3, the full variable domain is EAGVAQSPRYKIIEKRQSVAFWCNPISGHATLYWYQQILGQGPKLLIQFQNNGVVDDSQLPKDRFSAERLKGVDSTLKIQPAKLEDSAVYLCASSTTSGGGETQYFGPGTRLLVL.

The chain joins TRBV25-1 to TRBJ1-4; D is uncertain. The germline CDR1 and CDR2 sequences are MGHDK and SYGVNS. V was shortened by 2 bases and J by 7 bases, with 14 bases between the two germline ends. CDR3 size: 15 residues. In nucleotides, the CDR3 is TGTGCCAGCAGTGAAAGTCGGGGTAATAGTGAAAAACTGTTTTTT. Encoded protein: CASSESRGNSEKLFF.

This chain connects TRBV7-2 to TRBJ2-5; 13 positions agree with TRBD2. The CDR3 consists of 16 residues. Germline-derived CDR1 and CDR2 are SGHTA and FQGNSA. After removal of 5 bases from V and 9 bases from J, the junction contained 12 bases not matched to a gene. The CDR3 DNA reads TGTGCCAGCAGCCCTACTAGCGGGGGGGGGCAGCGGGCCCAGTACTTC. Encoded protein: CASSPTSGGGQRAQYF.

CDR3 nucleotide sequence: TGCAGTGCTAGTTATTCGGGACAGGGGAATTACGAGCAGTACTTC. The encoded protein is CSASYSGQGNYEQYF. The rearrangement uses TRBV20-1 and TRBJ2-7; 10 bases are shared with TRBD1. This CDR3 has 15 residues. CDR1 and CDR2 from the germline V gene are DFQATT and SNEGSKA (reference sequence). V lost 3 bases and J lost 4; bases outside the gene matches: 9.

The genes are TRBV20-1 and TRBJ2-4; 14 bases agree with TRBD2. Germline CDR1 reads DFQATT; CDR2 reads SNEGSKA (reference sequence). The CDR3 is made up of 15 amino acids. V trimming: 3 bases; J trimming: 6 bases; junction bases outside the gene matches: 4. CDR3 sequence: CSASRLAGGLNIQYF. DNA for the CDR3: TGCAGTGCTAGTAGACTAGCGGGGGGGCTAAACATTCAGTACTTC.

This sequence joins TRBV24-1 and TRBJ1-5, with no clear D. Trimming shortened V by 9 bases and J by 0 bases, and 11 bases separated the two germline ends. Germline CDR1 reads KGHDR; CDR2 reads SFDVKD. The CDR3 covers 14 residues. The CDR3 here is CATQASNSNQPQHF. CDR3 nucleotide sequence: TGTGCCACCCAGGCCAGCAATAGCAATCAGCCCCAGCATTTT.

CDR3 bases: TGTGCCAGCAGTTACCCGGCCAGGGGCGTTGAGCAGTTCTTC. Translated: CASSYPARGVEQFF. This chain links TRBV6-6 with TRBJ2-1; a weak D match, TRBD1 (6 bases). CDR3 length: 14 amino acids. Germline assignment: CDR1 MNHNY and CDR2 SVGAGI (reference sequence). V lost 2 bases, J lost 9 bases, and 14 bases lay in between.

This chain joins TRBV2 and TRBJ1-2; possibly TRBD1 for D (5 bases). Germline values: CDR1 SNHLY, CDR2 FYNNEI. Trimming cost V 7 bases and J 4 bases, with 13 bases left between them. This CDR3 has 13 residues. Written as DNA, the CDR3 is TGTGCCAGCAAGAAGACAGAAGTCTATGGCTACACCTTC. Protein sequence: CASKKTEVYGYTF.

The chain joins TRBV3-1 (or the pseudogene TRBV3-2) to TRBJ2-2; D perhaps matches TRBD2 (5 bases). Germline V lookup: CDR1 LGHDT, CDR2 YNNKEL (reference sequence). CDR3 length equals 15 residues. Deletions cut 1 base from V and 4 bases from J, with 10 bases between. CDR3 sequence (DNA): TGTGCCAGCAGCCAAGGCGGGCTTCTCACCGGGGAGCTGTTTTTT. Its protein is CASSQGGLLTGELFF.

The rearrangement joins TRBV19 to TRBJ2-7, with 8 bases identical to TRBD1. The CDR3 loop spans 17 amino acids. Germline CDR1 is LNHDA and CDR2 is SQIVND (reference sequence). V gave up 6 bases and J gave up 0 bases; unmatched junction bases: 13. For the CDR3, the DNA is TGTGCCAGTAGCAATACTTACTGGACAGGGAGCTCCTACGAGCAGTACTTC. Translating it yields CASSNTYWTGSSYEQYF.

This clone was seen a few times. This chain links TRBV24-1 with TRBJ2-3; 9 positions agree with TRBD1. This CDR3 is built from 18 residues. The trim removed 3 bases at V and 2 bases at J, leaving 11 bases unmatched. Germline lookup yields CDR1 KGHDR and CDR2 SFDVKD. DNA for the CDR3: TGTGCCACCAGTGATACTACAGCCGGGACAGGGATCACAGATACGCAGTATTTT. This sequence encodes CATSDTTAGTGITDTQYF.